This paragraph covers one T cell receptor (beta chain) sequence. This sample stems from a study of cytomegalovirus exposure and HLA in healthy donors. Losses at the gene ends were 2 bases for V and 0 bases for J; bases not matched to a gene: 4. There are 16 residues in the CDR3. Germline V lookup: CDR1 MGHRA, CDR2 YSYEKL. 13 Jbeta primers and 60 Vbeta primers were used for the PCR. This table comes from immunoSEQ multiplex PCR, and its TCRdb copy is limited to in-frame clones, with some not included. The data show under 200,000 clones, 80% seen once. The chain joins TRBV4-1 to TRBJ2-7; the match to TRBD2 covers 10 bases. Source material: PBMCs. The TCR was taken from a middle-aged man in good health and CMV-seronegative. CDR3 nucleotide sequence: TGCGCCAGCAGCCAACGGACTAGCGGAATCTCCTACGAGCAGTACTTC. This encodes CASSQRTSGISYEQYF.